This T cell receptor beta chain was sequenced during a study of regulatory T cells in long-lasting Graves disease. General study points: Analyses excluded thyroid tissue, covering peripheral blood alone.

Time point defined: newly diagnosed GD, antithyroid drugs for less than 3 months. Making the TCR library involved RNA that had been extracted from PBMCs. Comment on this clonotype: Its antigen is not known.

Arm-PCR with iRepertoire HTBI primers amplified the CDR3 regions for these TCR beta libraries. TCRdb re-called the multiplex PCR reads with MiXCR, one entry per CDR3 protein. The table has 450,000 to 600,000 distinct CDR3 sequences, about 13% seen once; the top ten hold 10%. Unmatched junction bases numbered 7, after V lost 1 base and J lost 5 bases. This CDR3 spans 17 amino acids. Germline CDR1 LGHNA, CDR2 YNFKEQ. The same data also went into a second study, on T cells in Graves' hyperthyroidism and ophthalmopathy.

The receptor's source is a man aged 25-45 years with Graves disease. This sequence joins TRBV4-2 and TRBJ2-1; 11 positions agree with TRBD2. Sequencing was performed on peripheral blood mononuclear cells (PBMCs), taken at new diagnosis, from a patient treated with antithyroid drugs. The CDR3 DNA reads as TGTGCCAGCAGCCAAGGATTGACTAGCGGGGCGGACAATGAGCAGTTCTTC. Encoded protein: CASSQGLTSGADNEQFF.